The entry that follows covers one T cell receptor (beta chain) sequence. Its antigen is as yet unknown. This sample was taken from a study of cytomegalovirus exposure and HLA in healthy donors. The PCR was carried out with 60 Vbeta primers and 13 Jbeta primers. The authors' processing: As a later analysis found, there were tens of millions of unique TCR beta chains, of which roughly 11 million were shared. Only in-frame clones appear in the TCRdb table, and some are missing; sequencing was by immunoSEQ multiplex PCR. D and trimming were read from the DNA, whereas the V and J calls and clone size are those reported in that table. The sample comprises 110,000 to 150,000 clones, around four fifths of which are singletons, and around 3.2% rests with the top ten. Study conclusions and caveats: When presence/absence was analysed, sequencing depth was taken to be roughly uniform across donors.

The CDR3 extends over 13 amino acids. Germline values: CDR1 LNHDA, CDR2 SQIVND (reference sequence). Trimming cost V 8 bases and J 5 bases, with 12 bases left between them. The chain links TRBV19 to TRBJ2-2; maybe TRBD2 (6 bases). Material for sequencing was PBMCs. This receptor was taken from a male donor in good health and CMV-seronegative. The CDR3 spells CASRGRGTGELFF. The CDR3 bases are TGTGCCAGTCGGGGCCGGGGGACCGGGGAGCTGTTTTTT.